This T cell receptor beta chain was retrieved from a study of blood T cell repertoires in COVID-19. Patients in Seattle were enrolled during active infection, then followed longitudinally. Using immunoSEQ multiplex PCR, the repertoire was profiled, and TCRdb retains in-frame clones only, with some absent. The sample gives tens of thousands of clones, about 81% of which show up once; about 31% is in the top ten. J gave up 7 bases and V 3 bases, and 10 bases lay outside the gene matches. The germline CDR1 and CDR2 sequences are MGHDK and SYGVNS. This CDR3 spans 15 amino acids. This TCR derives from a man aged 60-69 years with COVID-19, enrolled during active disease. Sequenced sample: peripheral blood. The chain joins TRBV25-1 to TRBJ1-2; TRBD1 matches at 8 bases. DNA for the CDR3: TGTGCCAGCAGTGATCCCGGACAGGGAGCCGCTGGCTACACCTTC. It encodes CASSDPGQGAAGYTF.